The 2 T cell receptor beta chains reported below all come from one sample, sequenced in a study of T cells in Graves' hyperthyroidism and ophthalmopathy. Using RNA transcripts as the source, TCR beta CDR3 regions were amplified. The TCR CDR3 first-round RT-PCR relied on the HTBI primer set. TCRdb re-called the multiplex PCR reads through MiXCR, storing one row per CDR3 protein. The data show fewer than 650,000 distinct CDR3 sequences, with roughly 14% seen just once and around 4.1% held by the top ten. Material: blood. All receptors come from a woman in her thirties or forties with Graves' ophthalmopathy.

This clonotype was seen repeatedly, ten times or more. V and J are TRBV7-6 and TRBJ2-7, with 8 bases identical to TRBD2. Trimming at V came to 1 base and at J to 5 bases, leaving 10 bases not matched to a gene. The CDR3 totals 16 residues. CDR1 is SGHVS and CDR2 is FNYEAQ in the germline V gene. DNA of the CDR3: TGTGCCAGCAGCTTAGAAGTCAGCGGGAGTTACCACGAGCAGTACTTC. Protein sequence: CASSLEVSGSYHEQYF.

This rearrangement joins TRBV28 to TRBJ2-7, with 8 bases identical to TRBD2. CDR1 MDHEN and CDR2 SYDVKM come from the germline V gene. The CDR3 runs 13 residues. The junction had 5 bases not matched to a gene; V was cut back by 8 bases and J by 2 bases. CDR3 nucleotides: TGTGCCAGCGCCCGGGAGGGGCCCTACGAGCAGTACTTC. This translates into CASAREGPYEQYF.